This TCR beta chain was recorded in a study of cytomegalovirus exposure and HLA in healthy donors. Study-level points and caveats: Accounts indicate the classifier identified cytomegalovirus status with strong specificity and sensitivity. HLA alleles showed associations with 15,000 to 20,000 TCR beta sequences in a later analysis, at a 0.05 false discovery rate.

As to this clone: What it binds is not known.

Trimming cost V 1 base and J 5 bases; bases outside gene matches: 7. CDR1 and CDR2 (germline): LGHNA, YNFKEQ. The CDR3 has 17 residues. Both 60 Vbeta primers and 13 Jbeta primers went into the PCR. Using immunoSEQ multiplex PCR, the repertoire was profiled, and TCRdb retains in-frame clones only, with some absent. Found here are 90,000 to 130,000 clones, 86% of them singletons; the top ten hold around 1.9%. The sequenced sample was PBMCs. The chain joins TRBV4-2 to TRBJ2-3; 12 nucleotides line up with TRBD2. This TCR was sampled from a man between 40 and 49 years old in good health and CMV-seronegative. The CDR3, as DNA: TGTGCCAGCAGCCAAGGACTAGCGGGGGCCGGAGAAGATACGCAGTATTTT. It encodes CASSQGLAGAGEDTQYF.